The clone carrying this T cell receptor beta chain has just a few counts. The antigen is not known. No progression to ophthalmopathy during 18 months of follow-up defined stable disease. Patients aged 18 to 65 had newly diagnosed hyperthyroidism lasting under 2 months. For the diagnoses, clinical symptoms, serum thyroxine and TRAb, thyroid ultrasound and orbital computed tomography were used. The data are from a study of T cells in Graves' hyperthyroidism and ophthalmopathy. Points from the study as a whole: Blood also carried most thyroid clonotypes expanded above 0.001.

The V and J ends lost 3 bases and 10 bases respectively, with 10 bases between them. This CDR3 is 13 amino acids long. TCR beta CDR3 regions were amplified from RNA transcripts. In the first-round RT-PCR of the TCR CDR3, the HTBI primer set was used. TCRdb itself ran the multiplex PCR reads through MiXCR, one entry per CDR3 protein. This table has hundreds of thousands of distinct CDR3 sequences, under 60% appearing once. Sequenced input: peripheral blood or thyroid tissue (not recorded which). The chain has TRBV12-3 or TRBV12-4 and TRBJ2-6; the D is unclear. This sequence originates from a woman aged 18-29 years with Graves' hyperthyroidism. The CDR3 loop reads CASSFSGLNVLTF. DNA of the CDR3: TGTGCCAGCAGTTTCTCCGGTCTAAACGTCCTGACTTTC.